A selection of T cell receptor beta chains follows, all from one sample in a study of cytomegalovirus exposure and HLA in healthy donors. Repertoires were generated with immunoSEQ multiplex PCR, while TCRdb's copy carries only in-frame clones and drops some. This sample has about 100,000 clones, with 70% to 85% found just once. Sequenced material: PBMCs. The receptors shown here come from a male donor in good health and CMV-seronegative. The CDR3 runs from the conserved cysteine through the conserved F or W. The D gene is left open where the match is weak. Rows may omit the clone size; those that give it use once, few, many or a size class.

v_call: TRBV4-2
clone_size: once
d_call: TRBD2
j_call: TRBJ2-7
cdr3_aa: CASSQEEGASGTVYEQYF
cdr3_nt: TGTGCCAGCAGCCAAGAAGAGGGGGCTAGCGGGACCGTTTACGAGCAGTACTTC

v_call: TRBV4-1
clone_size: few
d_call: -
j_call: TRBJ2-2
cdr3_aa: CASSQRTLGRITGELFF
cdr3_nt: TGCGCCAGCAGCCAAAGAACACTGGGGAGGATCACCGGGGAGCTGTTTTTT

v_call: TRBV14
clone_size: -
d_call: -
j_call: TRBJ2-7
cdr3_aa: CASSQGGGDEQYF
cdr3_nt: TGTGCCAGCAGCCAAGGGGGCGGCGACGAGCAGTACTTC

v_call: TRBV11-3
clone_size: -
d_call: TRBD2
j_call: TRBJ2-5
cdr3_aa: CASSSGGSKETQYF
cdr3_nt: TGTGCCAGCAGCTCGGGAGGGAGTAAAGAGACCCAGTACTTC

v_call: TRBV29-1
clone_size: few
d_call: -
j_call: TRBJ1-1
cdr3_aa: CSVGGAGTVNTEAFF
cdr3_nt: TGCAGCGTTGGTGGGGCTGGTACAGTGAACACTGAAGCTTTCTTT

v_call: TRBV7-9
clone_size: -
d_call: TRBD1
j_call: TRBJ1-1
cdr3_aa: CASSYGQGRAFF
cdr3_nt: TGTGCCAGCAGCTACGGACAGGGTAGGGCTTTCTTT

v_call: TRBV6-5
clone_size: -
d_call: TRBD2
j_call: TRBJ2-7
cdr3_aa: CASSYYIAGALYEQYF
cdr3_nt: TGTGCCAGCAGTTATTATATAGCGGGAGCGCTGTACGAGCAGTACTTC

v_call: TRBV10-3
clone_size: -
d_call: -
j_call: TRBJ2-2
cdr3_aa: CAISDFLGLRSTVFF
cdr3_nt: TGTGCCATCAGTGATTTCCTGGGGCTTCGATCCACCGTGTTTTTT

v_call: TRBV7-6
clone_size: -
d_call: TRBD1
j_call: TRBJ1-5
cdr3_aa: CASGDRGHQPQHF
cdr3_nt: TGTGCCAGCGGGGACAGGGGTCATCAGCCCCAGCATTTT

v_call: TRBV28
clone_size: few
d_call: TRBD1
j_call: TRBJ1-4
cdr3_aa: CASTTGGLNEKLFF
cdr3_nt: TGTGCCAGCACTACAGGGGGCTTGAATGAAAAACTGTTTTTT

v_call: TRBV7-8
clone_size: -
d_call: TRBD2
j_call: TRBJ2-7
cdr3_aa: CASSLVGGLAGGLEQYF
cdr3_nt: TGTGCCAGCAGCTTAGTGGGGGGACTAGCGGGAGGTCTCGAGCAGTACTTC

v_call: TRBV18
clone_size: -
d_call: TRBD1
j_call: TRBJ1-1
cdr3_aa: CASSPRGTALLGAEAFF
cdr3_nt: TGTGCCAGCTCACCCCGGGGGACAGCGCTTCTCGGGGCTGAAGCTTTCTTT

v_call: TRBV28
clone_size: -
d_call: -
j_call: TRBJ1-5
cdr3_aa: CASSLSGSYNQPQHF
cdr3_nt: TGTGCCAGCAGTTTATCGGGGTCTTATAATCAGCCCCAGCATTTT

v_call: TRBV19
clone_size: -
d_call: -
j_call: TRBJ1-4
cdr3_aa: CASSMSFNEKLFF
cdr3_nt: TGTGCCAGTAGTATGAGTTTTAATGAAAAACTGTTTTTT

v_call: TRBV27
clone_size: -
d_call: -
j_call: TRBJ2-7
cdr3_aa: CASSLGLGVGYEQYF
cdr3_nt: TGTGCCAGCAGTCTGGGTCTCGGGGTGGGTTACGAGCAGTACTTC

v_call: TRBV5-1
clone_size: -
d_call: -
j_call: TRBJ1-2
cdr3_aa: CASSFSGAANGYTF
cdr3_nt: TGCGCCAGCAGCTTCTCAGGGGCGGCAAATGGCTACACCTTC

v_call: TRBV19
clone_size: -
d_call: -
j_call: TRBJ1-5
cdr3_aa: CASSIRSSNQPQHF
cdr3_nt: TGTGCCAGTAGTATTAGATCTAGCAATCAGCCCCAGCATTTT

v_call: TRBV27
clone_size: -
d_call: -
j_call: TRBJ2-5
cdr3_aa: CASSLQGREETQYF
cdr3_nt: TGTGCCAGCAGTTTACAGGGGAGGGAAGAGACCCAGTACTTC

v_call: TRBV5-1
clone_size: -
d_call: TRBD2
j_call: TRBJ2-3
cdr3_aa: CASSFGSGRSGTDTQYF
cdr3_nt: TGCGCCAGCAGCTTTGGTAGCGGGAGGTCTGGCACAGATACGCAGTATTTT

v_call: TRBV25-1
clone_size: -
d_call: TRBD1
j_call: TRBJ2-7
cdr3_aa: CASSDDRGSYEQYF
cdr3_nt: TGCGCCAGCAGTGACGACAGGGGATCCTACGAGCAGTACTTC

v_call: TRBV27
clone_size: -
d_call: -
j_call: TRBJ2-7
cdr3_aa: CASSFGQGGYEQYF
cdr3_nt: TGTGCCAGCAGTTTCGGGCAGGGGGGCTACGAGCAGTACTTC

v_call: TRBV2
clone_size: few
d_call: TRBD1
j_call: TRBJ1-1
cdr3_aa: CASREDRGNTEAFF
cdr3_nt: TGTGCCAGCAGGGAGGACAGGGGGAACACTGAAGCTTTCTTT

v_call: TRBV27
clone_size: -
d_call: TRBD1
j_call: TRBJ1-5
cdr3_aa: CASSPTTGTAQPQHF
cdr3_nt: TGTGCCAGCAGCCCAACAACCGGGACAGCTCAGCCCCAGCATTTT

v_call: TRBV5-1
clone_size: -
d_call: -
j_call: TRBJ1-2
cdr3_aa: CASSLDGTQVNYGYTF
cdr3_nt: TGCGCCAGCAGCTTGGATGGGACTCAAGTTAACTATGGCTACACCTTC

v_call: TRBV7-2
clone_size: -
d_call: -
j_call: TRBJ2-1
cdr3_aa: CASSSPLRNEQFF
cdr3_nt: TGTGCCAGCAGCTCCCCCCTTCGGAATGAGCAGTTCTTC

v_call: TRBV29-1
clone_size: -
d_call: -
j_call: TRBJ2-7
cdr3_aa: CSVEVGGEQYF
cdr3_nt: TGCAGCGTTGAAGTGGGGGGCGAGCAGTACTTC

v_call: TRBV5-4
clone_size: -
d_call: -
j_call: TRBJ1-3
cdr3_aa: CASSLGGQRSGNTIYF
cdr3_nt: TGTGCCAGCAGCTTGGGGGGACAACGCTCTGGAAACACCATATATTTT

v_call: TRBV4-1
clone_size: -
d_call: -
j_call: TRBJ2-7
cdr3_aa: CASSQGLWSYEQYF
cdr3_nt: TGCGCCAGCAGCCAGGGACTGTGGTCCTACGAGCAGTACTTC

v_call: TRBV4-2
clone_size: few
d_call: -
j_call: TRBJ2-6
cdr3_aa: CASSQGYSGANVLTF
cdr3_nt: TGTGCCAGCAGCCAAGGCTACTCTGGGGCCAACGTCCTGACTTTC